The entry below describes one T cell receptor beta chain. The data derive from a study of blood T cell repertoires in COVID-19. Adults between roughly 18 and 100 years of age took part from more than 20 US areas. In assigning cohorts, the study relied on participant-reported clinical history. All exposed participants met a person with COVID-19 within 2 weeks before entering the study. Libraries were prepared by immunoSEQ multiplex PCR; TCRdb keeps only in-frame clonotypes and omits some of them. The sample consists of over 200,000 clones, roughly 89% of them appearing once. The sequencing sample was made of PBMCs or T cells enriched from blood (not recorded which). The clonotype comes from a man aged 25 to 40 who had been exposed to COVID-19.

CDR3 sequence reads: CASSPPGRNYGYTF. CDR3 in DNA: TGTGCCAGCTCACCACCGGGCAGGAACTATGGCTACACCTTC. V gene TRBV18 combines with J gene TRBJ1-2; no reliable D call. The CDR3 length is 14 residues. Germline V lookup: CDR1 KGHSH, CDR2 LQKENI. The ends were cut back, 0 bases at V and 2 bases at J, with 7 bases in the middle.